One sample yielded the 27 T cell receptor beta chains listed below, sequenced in a study of T cells in Graves' hyperthyroidism and ophthalmopathy. The TCR beta CDR3 regions underwent amplification using RNA transcripts as the source. An initial round of RT-PCR targeting the TCR CDR3 relied on the HTBI primer set. TCRdb fed the multiplex PCR reads into MiXCR, producing one record per CDR3 protein. The profile shows 500,000 to 550,000 distinct CDR3 sequences, about a fifth of them singletons. Sequenced input: blood. These receptors came from a man in his late teens or twenties with Graves' hyperthyroidism.

The sample holds a few counts of this clonotype. The chain recombines TRBV20-1 with TRBJ2-5; 10 bases map to TRBD1. Trimming removed 6 bases from V and 5 bases from J; junction bases left unmatched: 15. This CDR3 spans 16 amino acids. CDR1 and CDR2 from the germline V gene are DFQATT and SNEGSKA (reference sequence). The DNA of the CDR3 is TGCAGTGCCAATTCCGGGACAGGGGTTTTCGGGGAGACCCAGTACTTC. This encodes CSANSGTGVFGETQYF.

This clonotype was detected many times. The chain links TRBV11-2 to TRBJ2-7; TRBD1 or TRBD2 may be the D gene (5 bases each). Deletions cut 3 bases from V and 5 bases from J, with 20 bases between. Germline assignment: CDR1 SGHAT and CDR2 FQNNGV. CDR3 length: 16 amino acids. The CDR3 is CASSFLSGTDRDEQYF. DNA of the CDR3: TGTGCCAGCAGCTTCCTTTCCGGGACGGACCGAGACGAGCAGTACTTC.

Remarks on this clonotype: A single base separates this from a much larger clone, so it may be a read error. The chain couples TRBV25-1 to TRBJ2-7, with TRBD1 matching over 7 bases. The CDR3 has 13 residues. Germline loops: CDR1 MGHDK, CDR2 SYGVNS. The CDR3 reads CVSRSGTAYEQYF. CDR3 DNA sequence: TGTGTCAGCAGATCCGGGACAGCCTACGAGCAGTACTTC.

The chain joins TRBV28 to TRBJ2-7, with 9 bases that match TRBD1. V lost 5 bases and J lost 1; bases outside the gene matches: 9. CDR3 length: 16 residues. Germline loops: CDR1 MDHEN, CDR2 SYDVKM. The CDR3 DNA is TGTGCCAGCAGTCTTCGGGACAGGGCAGGGTCCTACGAGCAGTACTTC. It encodes CASSLRDRAGSYEQYF.

The V call is TRBV28, the J call TRBJ1-5; a weak D match, TRBD1 (5 bases). Germline V gives CDR1 MDHEN, CDR2 SYDVKM. The CDR3 has 17 residues. V gave up 2 bases and J gave up 0 bases, with 14 bases separating them. The chain's CDR3 is CASSLGARRYSNQPQHF. For the CDR3, the DNA is TGTGCCAGCAGTTTAGGGGCTAGAAGATATAGCAATCAGCCCCAGCATTTT.

This clonotype was seen many times. J is TRBJ2-2 and V is TRBV13; 7 nucleotides line up with TRBD2. Per germline, CDR1 PRHDT and CDR2 FYEKMQ (reference sequence). The CDR3 sequence is 15 residues long. J gave up 5 bases and V 3 bases, and 6 bases lay outside the gene matches. Written as DNA, the CDR3 is TGTGCCAGCAGCTTTTCCGGGCGGGAGACCGGGGAGCTGTTTTTT. Protein sequence: CASSFSGRETGELFF.

This clonotype was recorded a few times. The CDR3, as DNA: TGTGCCAGCAGCTTGGTAGGGACAGACTTTTTGACTGAAGCTTTCTTT. It yields the protein CASSLVGTDFLTEAFF. The V and J genes are TRBV5-5 and TRBJ1-1; 7 bases line up with TRBD1. The CDR3 loop spans 16 amino acids. V shed 0 bases and J 5 bases; nucleotides not matched to a gene: 10. Germline CDR1 SGHKS, CDR2 YYEKEE (reference sequence). Based on the CDR3 plus reference TRBV5-5 and TRBJ1-1, the full variable domain is DAGVTQSPTHLIKTRGQQVTLRCSPISGHKSVSWYQQVLGQGPQFIFQYYEKEERGRGNFPDRFSARQFPNYSSELNVNALLLGDSALYLCASSLVGTDFLTEAFFGQGTRLTVV.

This clonotype showed up many times. The J gene is TRBJ2-7, the V gene TRBV28, with D hard to call. Trimming cost V 3 bases and J 1 base, with 10 bases left between them. Germline CDR1 reads MDHEN; CDR2 reads SYDVKM. CDR3 length: 14 amino acids. The CDR3 loop reads CASSFGEISYEQYF. In nucleotides, the CDR3 is TGTGCCAGCAGTTTTGGGGAAATTTCCTACGAGCAGTACTTC.

This clonotype was picked up many times. The CDR3 here is CASNLQGWGTEAFF. In nucleotides, the CDR3 is TGTGCCAGTAATCTTCAGGGATGGGGAACTGAAGCTTTCTTT. This rearrangement joins TRBV28 to TRBJ1-1, with a weak D call TRBD1 (5 bases). V was cut by 9 bases and J by 5 bases, with 19 bases left in between. The CDR3 runs 14 residues. Germline assignment: CDR1 MDHEN and CDR2 SYDVKM.

The V and J genes are TRBV7-9 and TRBJ1-1; D is unresolved. Trimming left V 1 base short and J 0 bases short, with 6 bases between. The CDR3 contains 14 residues. Germline V gene sequence: CDR1 SEHNR, CDR2 FQNEAQ (reference sequence). For the CDR3, the DNA is TGTGCCAGCAGCTTAGAAAGGATGAACACTGAAGCTTTCTTT. It codes for CASSLERMNTEAFF.

The chain recombines TRBV20-1 with TRBJ1-2, with D perhaps matching TRBD1 (5 bases). Trimming took 0 bases from V and 6 from J, leaving 17 bases between them. Per the germline V gene, CDR1 is DFQATT and CDR2 is SNEGSKA (reference sequence). The CDR3 has 15 amino acids. CDR3 DNA sequence: TGCAGTGCTAGAGATATAGACAGCCCGGCGGATGGCTACACCTTC. This encodes CSARDIDSPADGYTF.

This clonotype was observed at least ten times. Just one base apart from a much larger clone, this may be a read error. This chain links TRBV28 with TRBJ2-2; D remains ambiguous. V was pared by 4 bases and J by 4 bases, with 4 bases between. Germline lookup yields CDR1 MDHEN and CDR2 SYDVKM. The length of the CDR3 is 12 residues. This CDR3 reads CASSSSTGELFF. In DNA, the CDR3 is TGTGCCAGCAGTTCCTCCACCGGGGAGCTGTTTTTT.

At least ten counts were recorded for this clonotype. The chain links TRBV30 to TRBJ1-1; 8 nucleotides line up with TRBD1. Germline CDR1 is GTSNPN and CDR2 is SVGIG (reference sequence). This CDR3 contains 16 residues. The V gene end was trimmed by 1 base and the J gene end by 1 base; junction bases not matched to a gene: 8. The chain's CDR3 is CAWSALFRGQNTEAFF. CDR3 coding DNA: TGTGCCTGGAGTGCCCTATTCAGGGGGCAGAACACTGAAGCTTTCTTT.

In its sample, this clonotype was seen a few times. The genes are TRBV7-8 and TRBJ2-2, with 11 bases aligning to TRBD2. The CDR3 is 18 amino acids. Losses at the gene ends were 1 base for V and 3 bases for J; bases not matched to a gene: 7. The V gene's germline CDR1 is SGHVS and CDR2 FQNEAQ. This chain's CDR3 is CASSLVLAGGRYTGELFF. The CDR3 DNA follows: TGTGCCAGCAGCTTAGTCCTAGCGGGAGGAAGGTACACCGGGGAGCTGTTTTTT.

The rearrangement joins TRBV6-5 to TRBJ2-5, with 8 bases that match TRBD2. The germline V gene encodes CDR1 MNHEY and CDR2 SVGAGI. The CDR3 runs 16 residues. V dropped 0 bases and J dropped 4; count of bases not matched to a gene: 7. The CDR3 bases are TGTGCCAGCAGTTACTCGGGACTAGTAGGAGGAGAGACCCAGTACTTC. This codes for CASSYSGLVGGETQYF.

This clonotype appeared many times. This rearrangement joins TRBV7-9 to TRBJ1-1; no clear D. Germline V CDR1 and CDR2: SEHNR, FQNEAQ (reference sequence). Between the trimmed V and J ends, which lost 3 bases and 8 bases, there was a span of 13 bases. This CDR3 has 13 amino acids. The CDR3 sequence is CASSFIRATEAFF. The CDR3 nucleotides are TGTGCCAGCAGCTTCATTAGGGCCACGGAAGCTTTCTTT.

This clonotype has a count of ten or more. V and J are TRBV2 and TRBJ2-6, with TRBD2 matching over 8 bases. Germline assignment: CDR1 SNHLY and CDR2 FYNNEI. V shed 6 bases, J shed 5 bases, and the junction held 6 bases outside the gene matches. The CDR3 has 15 amino acids. The CDR3: CASRRGVERANVLTF. CDR3 in DNA: TGTGCCAGCAGGCGGGGGGTAGAAAGGGCCAACGTCCTGACTTTC. Drawing the rest from reference TRBV2 and TRBJ2-6, the complete variable domain is EPEVTQTPSHQVTQMGQEVILRCVPISNHLYFYWYRQILGQKVEFLVSFYNNEISEKSEIFDDQFSVERPDGSNFTLKIRSTKLEDSAMYFCASRRGVERANVLTFGAGSRLTVL.

The gene calls are TRBV5-1 and TRBJ1-1, with TRBD1 as a possible D gene (6 bases). With 4 bases removed from V and 4 bases from J, the gap between germline ends came to 17 bases. The CDR3 totals 15 residues. The V gene's germline CDR1 is SGHRS and CDR2 YFSETQ. CDR3 protein: CASSDTGTLGTEAFF. The CDR3 DNA follows: TGCGCCAGCAGCGACACCGGGACACTTGGCACTGAAGCTTTCTTT.

This clonotype was counted at least ten times. This chain links TRBV20-1 with TRBJ1-6, with a tentative D call TRBD1 (5 bases). Germline V gene data show CDR1 as DFQATT and CDR2 as SNEGSKA (reference sequence). This CDR3 comprises 13 residues. Deletions cut 5 bases from V and 7 bases from J, with 12 bases between. The chain's CDR3 is CSADRDGNSPLHF. In nucleotides, the CDR3 is TGCAGTGCTGACCGGGACGGAAATTCACCCCTCCACTTT.

The chain joins TRBV4-1 to TRBJ2-3; the match to TRBD2 covers 7 bases. Germline V gene sequence: CDR1 MGHRA, CDR2 YSYEKL. The CDR3 runs 14 residues. The trim removed 2 bases at V and 3 bases at J, leaving 2 bases unmatched. CDR3 region: CASSQRAGTDTQYF. The CDR3 bases are TGCGCCAGCAGCCAACGAGCGGGAACAGATACGCAGTATTTT.

This clonotype was seen at least ten times. V gene TRBV12-3 or TRBV12-4 combines with J gene TRBJ1-6; possible D gene TRBD1, 5 bases. The length of the CDR3 is 12 residues. Trimming shortened V by 7 bases and J by 7 bases, and 8 bases separated the two germline ends. For the CDR3, the DNA is TGTGCCAGCACCAGGGAAAATTCACCCCTCCACTTT. Its translation is CASTRENSPLHF.

The rearrangement uses TRBV4-2 and TRBJ1-1; no clear D. There are 15 residues in the CDR3. The germline gives CDR1 LGHNA, CDR2 YNFKEQ. V was clipped by 1 base and J by 7 bases, with 16 bases between them. CDR3 DNA: TGTGCCAGCAGCCAAGTAACAACAGAAGAAGGTGAAGCTTTCTTT. Translated: CASSQVTTEEGEAFF.

This clonotype showed up many times. The rearrangement links TRBV6-5 to TRBJ1-5; 10 nucleotides agree with TRBD1. The CDR3 contains 17 residues. Trimming removed 4 bases from V and 2 bases from J; junction bases left unmatched: 8. CDR1 is MNHEY and CDR2 is SVGAGI in the germline V gene. The CDR3 DNA reads TGTGCCAGCAGTTCTCGGGACAGGGGCAGGGGCAATCAGCCCCAGCATTTT. This sequence encodes CASSSRDRGRGNQPQHF.

This clonotype was picked up many times. The chain links TRBV11-2 to TRBJ2-4; D gene unclear. Trimming left V 2 bases short and J 9 bases short, with 11 bases between. Germline V gives CDR1 SGHAT, CDR2 FQNNGV. CDR3 length: 13 residues. CDR3 amino acids: CASSLSGLSIQYF. DNA of the CDR3: TGTGCCAGCAGCTTATCCGGATTAAGCATTCAGTACTTC.

The genes are TRBV20-1 and TRBJ1-5; D ambiguous. The germline V gene has CDR1 DFQATT and CDR2 SNEGSKA (reference sequence). The V gene lost 6 bases and the J gene lost 0 bases, with 12 bases spanning the gap. The CDR3 sequence is 14 residues long. The CDR3 DNA is TGCAGTGCCTCCCTACTTAATAGCAATCAGCCCCAGCATTTT. This translates into CSASLLNSNQPQHF.

This clonotype was detected many times. The chain carries TRBV5-1 and TRBJ2-4; weak D call: TRBD1 (6 bases). The V and J ends lost 0 bases and 1 base respectively, with 14 bases between them. The CDR3 contains 17 residues. The germline gives CDR1 SGHRS, CDR2 YFSETQ. The CDR3 spells CASSLGTGMLAKNIQYF. In DNA, the CDR3 is TGCGCCAGCAGCTTGGGCACAGGGATGTTGGCCAAAAACATTCAGTACTTC. Filled out from reference TRBV5-1 and TRBJ2-4, the complete variable domain reads KAGVTQTPRYLIKTRGQQVTLSCSPISGHRSVSWYQQTPGQGLQFLFEYFSETQRNKGNFPGRFSGRQFSNSRSEMNVSTLELGDSALYLCASSLGTGMLAKNIQYFGAGTRLSVL.

There are many counts of this clonotype. The chain has TRBV6-2 or TRBV6-3 and TRBJ1-5; possibly TRBD1 for D (5 bases). This CDR3 comprises 12 residues. Germline V gene lookup returns CDR1 MNHEY and CDR2 SVGEGT. The ends were cut back, 8 bases at V and 7 bases at J, with 12 bases in the middle. The CDR3 bases are TGTGCCAGCGGGACGGTGATACAGCCCCAGCATTTT. The encoded protein is CASGTVIQPQHF.